These T cell receptor beta chains were read from a single sample in a study of T cells after yellow fever vaccination. In TCRdb, the 5' RACE reads were re-called with MiXCR into one record per CDR3 protein. The table lists around 63,000 distinct CDR3 sequences, 6.5% to 8% of them singletons. Sequencing used CD8+ T cells sorted from PBMCs, obtained 15 days after the yellow fever booster vaccination. Receptors originate from a man aged 25-40 years who received the YFV17D yellow fever vaccine. CDR3s include the opening cysteine and the closing phenylalanine or tryptophan. Each record gives: D gene, clone size, J gene, V gene, CDR3 protein, CDR3 DNA. A D gene is named only where the DNA matches it firmly. Size values are once, few and many counts, or a class for expanded clones, and some rows have none.

d_gene: TRBD1; abundance: many; j_gene: TRBJ1-2; v_gene: TRBV20-1; CDR3aa: CSAPRDRDYGYTF; CDR3nt: TGCAGTGCCCCTAGGGACAGGGACTATGGCTACACCTTC
d_gene: .; abundance: many; j_gene: TRBJ1-5; v_gene: TRBV20-1; CDR3aa: CSAQAWGQPQHF; CDR3nt: TGCAGTGCCCAGGCTTGGGGTCAGCCCCAGCATTTT
d_gene: TRBD2; abundance: few; j_gene: TRBJ2-1; v_gene: TRBV19; CDR3aa: CASSPHGLALYNEQFF; CDR3nt: TGTGCCAGTAGCCCCCATGGACTAGCTCTCTACAATGAGCAGTTCTTC
d_gene: .; abundance: many; j_gene: TRBJ1-6; v_gene: TRBV6-1; CDR3aa: CASSADSYNSPLHF; CDR3nt: TGTGCCAGCAGCGCGGACTCCTATAATTCACCCCTCCACTTT
d_gene: .; abundance: many; j_gene: TRBJ2-7; v_gene: TRBV27; CDR3aa: CASSPHRAVYEQYF; CDR3nt: TGTGCCAGCAGTCCACACAGGGCAGTCTACGAGCAGTACTTC
d_gene: .; abundance: many; j_gene: TRBJ2-6; v_gene: TRBV4-1; CDR3aa: CASSQEEGAASGANVLTF; CDR3nt: TGCGCCAGCAGCCAAGAGGAGGGGGCAGCCTCTGGGGCCAACGTCCTGACTTTC
d_gene: .; abundance: .; j_gene: TRBJ2-3; v_gene: TRBV30; CDR3aa: CACSLLCTDTQYF; CDR3nt: TGTGCCTGCAGTTTGTTATGCACAGATACGCAGTATTTT
d_gene: .; abundance: many; j_gene: TRBJ2-1; v_gene: TRBV18; CDR3aa: CASSQSGQFPEQFF; CDR3nt: TGTGCCAGCTCTCAAAGTGGACAGTTTCCGGAGCAGTTCTTC
d_gene: .; abundance: many; j_gene: TRBJ2-7; v_gene: TRBV3-1; CDR3aa: CASSVRRGEVYEQYF; CDR3nt: TGTGCCAGCAGCGTCCGAAGGGGGGAGGTATACGAGCAGTACTTC
d_gene: .; abundance: many; j_gene: TRBJ1-1; v_gene: TRBV15; CDR3aa: CATSSIAGNTEAFF; CDR3nt: TGTGCCACCAGCAGTATAGCTGGGAACACTGAAGCTTTCTTT
d_gene: .; abundance: many; j_gene: TRBJ2-7; v_gene: TRBV5-1; CDR3aa: CASSLVPYEQYF; CDR3nt: TGCGCCAGCAGCCTGGTCCCTTACGAGCAGTACTTC
d_gene: .; abundance: many; j_gene: TRBJ2-3; v_gene: TRBV4-2; CDR3aa: CASSQVLEYSTDTQYF; CDR3nt: TGTGCCAGCAGCCAAGTATTAGAGTATAGCACAGATACGCAGTATTTT
d_gene: .; abundance: many; j_gene: TRBJ2-2; v_gene: TRBV5-1; CDR3aa: CASSFYRQNTGELFF; CDR3nt: TGCGCCAGCAGCTTCTACAGGCAGAACACCGGGGAGCTGTTTTTT
d_gene: .; abundance: many; j_gene: TRBJ2-2; v_gene: TRBV18; CDR3aa: CASSPFETGELFF; CDR3nt: TGTGCCAGCTCACCTTTCGAGACCGGGGAGCTGTTTTTT
d_gene: .; abundance: many; j_gene: TRBJ2-5; v_gene: TRBV3-1; CDR3aa: CASSQARTQETQYF; CDR3nt: TGTGCCAGCAGCCAAGCTAGGACCCAAGAGACCCAGTACTTC
d_gene: TRBD2; abundance: many; j_gene: TRBJ2-5; v_gene: TRBV10-3; CDR3aa: CAISDVSGRAGGHQETQYF; CDR3nt: TGTGCCATCAGTGACGTGAGCGGGAGGGCCGGGGGGCACCAAGAGACCCAGTACTTC
d_gene: .; abundance: many; j_gene: TRBJ2-7; v_gene: TRBV2; CDR3aa: CASSQDFGDEQYF; CDR3nt: TGTGCCAGCAGCCAGGACTTTGGCGACGAGCAGTACTTC
d_gene: .; abundance: many; j_gene: TRBJ1-1; v_gene: TRBV18; CDR3aa: CASSPGTNTEAFF; CDR3nt: TGTGCCAGCTCTCCAGGGACGAACACTGAAGCTTTCTTT
d_gene: .; abundance: .; j_gene: TRBJ2-7; v_gene: TRBV4-3; CDR3aa: CASSQRPGFYEQYF; CDR3nt: TGCGCCAGCAGCCAACGTCCGGGTTTCTACGAGCAGTACTTC
d_gene: .; abundance: many; j_gene: TRBJ2-2; v_gene: TRBV12-3/TRBV12-4; CDR3aa: CASSPRPGELFF; CDR3nt: TGTGCCAGCAGTCCCCGCCCCGGGGAGCTGTTTTTT
d_gene: .; abundance: many; j_gene: TRBJ1-6; v_gene: TRBV27; CDR3aa: CASSLWATGLNSPLHF; CDR3nt: TGTGCCAGCAGTTTATGGGCTACAGGGTTGAATTCACCCCTCCACTTT
d_gene: .; abundance: many; j_gene: TRBJ2-3; v_gene: TRBV7-3; CDR3aa: CASSLMAGGIGTDTQYF; CDR3nt: TGTGCCAGCAGCTTAATGGCCGGCGGGATAGGAACAGATACGCAGTATTTT
d_gene: .; abundance: .; j_gene: TRBJ2-1; v_gene: TRBV14; CDR3aa: CASSVHFGPDEQFF; CDR3nt: TGTGCCAGCAGCGTGCACTTTGGCCCTGACGAGCAGTTCTTC
d_gene: .; abundance: many; j_gene: TRBJ2-7; v_gene: TRBV29-1; CDR3aa: CSVVLASSYEQYF; CDR3nt: TGCAGCGTTGTCCTAGCTAGCTCCTACGAGCAGTACTTC
d_gene: .; abundance: many; j_gene: TRBJ1-1; v_gene: TRBV5-5; CDR3aa: CASSPGGTEAFF; CDR3nt: TGTGCCAGCAGCCCGGGGGGCACTGAAGCTTTCTTT
d_gene: TRBD2; abundance: .; j_gene: TRBJ2-1; v_gene: TRBV29-1; CDR3aa: CSVVASGSYNEQFF; CDR3nt: TGCAGCGTTGTGGCCAGCGGGAGTTACAATGAGCAGTTCTTC
d_gene: .; abundance: many; j_gene: TRBJ2-1; v_gene: TRBV9; CDR3aa: CASSSGRYNEQFF; CDR3nt: TGTGCCAGCAGCAGTGGACGATACAATGAGCAGTTCTTC
d_gene: .; abundance: many; j_gene: TRBJ1-6; v_gene: TRBV4-3; CDR3aa: CASSQDSLPNSPLHF; CDR3nt: TGCGCCAGCAGCCAAGACTCACTACCTAATTCACCCCTCCACTTT
d_gene: TRBD1; abundance: many; j_gene: TRBJ2-1; v_gene: TRBV5-6; CDR3aa: CASSPEFDRVDEQFF; CDR3nt: TGTGCCAGCAGCCCAGAGTTCGACAGGGTGGATGAGCAGTTCTTC
d_gene: .; abundance: many; j_gene: TRBJ2-5; v_gene: TRBV11-2; CDR3aa: CASSLGGTLQETQYF; CDR3nt: TGTGCCAGCAGCTTAGGGGGGACACTTCAAGAGACCCAGTACTTC
d_gene: .; abundance: many; j_gene: TRBJ2-2; v_gene: TRBV27; CDR3aa: CASSHQTGNTGELFF; CDR3nt: TGTGCCAGCAGCCATCAGACAGGGAACACCGGGGAGCTGTTTTTT
d_gene: TRBD2; abundance: .; j_gene: TRBJ2-3; v_gene: TRBV5-4; CDR3aa: CASSWDPGLAGGPEDTQYF; CDR3nt: TGTGCCAGCAGCTGGGATCCGGGACTAGCGGGAGGGCCGGAAGATACGCAGTATTTT
d_gene: .; abundance: few; j_gene: TRBJ2-7; v_gene: TRBV5-4; CDR3aa: CASSAALGNEQYF; CDR3nt: TGTGCCAGCAGTGCCGCCTTGGGGAACGAGCAGTACTTC
d_gene: .; abundance: many; j_gene: TRBJ2-2; v_gene: TRBV7-3; CDR3aa: CASSGSNTGELFF; CDR3nt: TGTGCCAGCAGTGGGAGCAACACCGGGGAGCTGTTTTTT
d_gene: TRBD1; abundance: few; j_gene: TRBJ2-1; v_gene: TRBV6-5; CDR3aa: CASSYSSGQGAYGLFF; CDR3nt: TGTGCCAGCAGTTATTCAAGCGGACAGGGGGCTTATGGTCTGTTCTTC
d_gene: TRBD2; abundance: .; j_gene: TRBJ2-3; v_gene: TRBV7-9; CDR3aa: CASSREGEPTDTQYF; CDR3nt: TGTGCCAGCAGCCGGGAGGGGGAGCCCACAGATACGCAGTATTTT
d_gene: .; abundance: many; j_gene: TRBJ2-1; v_gene: TRBV7-9; CDR3aa: CASSWAGDNEQFF; CDR3nt: TGTGCCAGCAGTTGGGCGGGCGACAATGAGCAGTTCTTC
d_gene: .; abundance: many; j_gene: TRBJ1-1; v_gene: TRBV27; CDR3aa: CASSLSLGTAEAFF; CDR3nt: TGTGCCAGCAGTTTGTCACTGGGAACCGCTGAAGCTTTCTTT
d_gene: TRBD2; abundance: many; j_gene: TRBJ2-4; v_gene: TRBV5-1; CDR3aa: CASSSAGEGNIQYF; CDR3nt: TGCGCCAGCAGCTCCGCGGGGGAGGGGAACATTCAGTACTTC
d_gene: .; abundance: many; j_gene: TRBJ2-3; v_gene: TRBV21-1; CDR3aa: CASSKVYGTDTQYF; CDR3nt: TGTGCCAGCAGCAAAGTGTATGGCACAGATACGCAGTATTTT